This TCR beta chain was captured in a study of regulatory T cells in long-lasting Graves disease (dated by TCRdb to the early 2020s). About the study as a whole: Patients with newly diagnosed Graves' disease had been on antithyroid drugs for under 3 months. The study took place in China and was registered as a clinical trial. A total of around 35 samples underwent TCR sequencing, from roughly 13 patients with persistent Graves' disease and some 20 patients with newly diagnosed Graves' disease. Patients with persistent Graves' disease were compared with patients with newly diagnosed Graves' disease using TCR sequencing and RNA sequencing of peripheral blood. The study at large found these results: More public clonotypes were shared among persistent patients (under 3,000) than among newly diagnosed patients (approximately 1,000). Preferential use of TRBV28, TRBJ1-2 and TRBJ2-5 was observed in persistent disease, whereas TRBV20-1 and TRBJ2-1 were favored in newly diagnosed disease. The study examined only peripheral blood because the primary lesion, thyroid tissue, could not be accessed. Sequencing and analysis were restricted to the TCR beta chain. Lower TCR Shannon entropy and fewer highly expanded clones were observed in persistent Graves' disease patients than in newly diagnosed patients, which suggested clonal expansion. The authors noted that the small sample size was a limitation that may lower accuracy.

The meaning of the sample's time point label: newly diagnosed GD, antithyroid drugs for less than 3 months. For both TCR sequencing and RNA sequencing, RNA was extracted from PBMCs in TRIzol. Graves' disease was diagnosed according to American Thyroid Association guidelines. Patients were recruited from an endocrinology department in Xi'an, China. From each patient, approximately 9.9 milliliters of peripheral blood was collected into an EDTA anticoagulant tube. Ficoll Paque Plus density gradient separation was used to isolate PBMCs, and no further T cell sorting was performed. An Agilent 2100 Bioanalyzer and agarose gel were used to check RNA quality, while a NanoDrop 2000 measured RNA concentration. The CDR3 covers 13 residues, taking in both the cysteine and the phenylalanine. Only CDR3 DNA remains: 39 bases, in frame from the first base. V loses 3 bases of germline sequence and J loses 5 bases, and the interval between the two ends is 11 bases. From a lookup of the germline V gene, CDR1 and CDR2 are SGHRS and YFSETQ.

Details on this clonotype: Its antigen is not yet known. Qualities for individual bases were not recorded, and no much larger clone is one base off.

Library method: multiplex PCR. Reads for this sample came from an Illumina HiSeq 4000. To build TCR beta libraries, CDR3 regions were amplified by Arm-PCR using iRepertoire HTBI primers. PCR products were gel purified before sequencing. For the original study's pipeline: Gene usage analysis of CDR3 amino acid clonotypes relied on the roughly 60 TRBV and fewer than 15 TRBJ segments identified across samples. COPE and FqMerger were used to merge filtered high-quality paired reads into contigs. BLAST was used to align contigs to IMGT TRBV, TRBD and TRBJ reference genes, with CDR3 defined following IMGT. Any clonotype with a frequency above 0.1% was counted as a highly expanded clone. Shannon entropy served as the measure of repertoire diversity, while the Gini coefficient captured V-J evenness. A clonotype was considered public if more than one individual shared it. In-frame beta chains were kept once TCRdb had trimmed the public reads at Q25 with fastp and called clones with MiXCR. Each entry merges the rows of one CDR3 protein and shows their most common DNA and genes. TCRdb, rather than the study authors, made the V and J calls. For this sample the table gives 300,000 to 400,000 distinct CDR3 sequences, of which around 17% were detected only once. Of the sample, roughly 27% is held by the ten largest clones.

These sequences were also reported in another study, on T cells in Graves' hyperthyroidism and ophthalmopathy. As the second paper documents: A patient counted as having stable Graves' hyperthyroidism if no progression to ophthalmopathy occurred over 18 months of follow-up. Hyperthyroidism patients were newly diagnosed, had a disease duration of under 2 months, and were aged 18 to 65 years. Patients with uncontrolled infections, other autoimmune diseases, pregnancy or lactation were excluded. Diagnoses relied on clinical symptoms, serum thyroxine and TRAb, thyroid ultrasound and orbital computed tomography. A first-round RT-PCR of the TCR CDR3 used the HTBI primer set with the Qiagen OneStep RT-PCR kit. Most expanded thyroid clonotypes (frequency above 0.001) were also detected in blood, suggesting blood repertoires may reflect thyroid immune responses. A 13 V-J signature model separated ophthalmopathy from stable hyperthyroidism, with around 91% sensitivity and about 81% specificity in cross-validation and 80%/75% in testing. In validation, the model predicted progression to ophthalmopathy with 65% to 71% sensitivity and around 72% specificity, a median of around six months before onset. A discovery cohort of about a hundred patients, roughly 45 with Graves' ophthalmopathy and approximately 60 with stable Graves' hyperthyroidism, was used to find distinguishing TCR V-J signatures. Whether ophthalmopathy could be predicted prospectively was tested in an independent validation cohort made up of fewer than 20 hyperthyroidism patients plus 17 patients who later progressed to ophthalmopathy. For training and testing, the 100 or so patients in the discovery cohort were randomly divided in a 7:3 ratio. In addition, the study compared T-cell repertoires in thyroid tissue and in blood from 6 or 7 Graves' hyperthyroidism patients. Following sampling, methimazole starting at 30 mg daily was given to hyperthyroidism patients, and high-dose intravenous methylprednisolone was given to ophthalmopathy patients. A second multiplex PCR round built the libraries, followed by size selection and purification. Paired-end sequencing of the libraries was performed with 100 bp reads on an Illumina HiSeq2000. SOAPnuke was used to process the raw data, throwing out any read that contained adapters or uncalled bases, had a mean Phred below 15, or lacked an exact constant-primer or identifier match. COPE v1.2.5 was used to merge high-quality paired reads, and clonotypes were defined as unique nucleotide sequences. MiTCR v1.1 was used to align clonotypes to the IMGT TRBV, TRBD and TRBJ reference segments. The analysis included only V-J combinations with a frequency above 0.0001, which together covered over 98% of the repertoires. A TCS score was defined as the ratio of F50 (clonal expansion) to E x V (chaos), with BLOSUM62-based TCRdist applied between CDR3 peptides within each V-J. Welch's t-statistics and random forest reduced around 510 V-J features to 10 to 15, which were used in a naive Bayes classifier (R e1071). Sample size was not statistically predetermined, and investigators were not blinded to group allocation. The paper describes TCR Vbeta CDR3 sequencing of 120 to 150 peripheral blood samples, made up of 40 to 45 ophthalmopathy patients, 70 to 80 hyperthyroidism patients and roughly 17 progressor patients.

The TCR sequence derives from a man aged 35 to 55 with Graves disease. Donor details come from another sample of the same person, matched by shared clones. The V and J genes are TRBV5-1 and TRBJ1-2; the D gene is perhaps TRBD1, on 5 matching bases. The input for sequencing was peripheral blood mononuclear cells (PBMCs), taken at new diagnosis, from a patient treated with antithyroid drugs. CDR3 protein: CASSSQGEYGYTF. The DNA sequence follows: TGCGCCAGCAGCTCCCAGGGCGAGTATGGCTACACCTTC.